This T cell receptor beta chain was identified in a study of blood T cell repertoires in COVID-19. Some clones are missing from TCRdb's copy, which holds only in-frame ones; the method was immunoSEQ multiplex PCR. The repertoire holds 350,000 or so clones, with roughly nine tenths as singletons. The V and J ends lost 2 bases and 4 bases, in that order; junction bases with no gene match: 7. This CDR3 contains 16 residues. Germline CDR1 is SGHTA and CDR2 is FQGNSA. This clonotype originated in a woman aged 25 to 45 who had recovered from COVID-19. The chain has TRBV7-2 and TRBJ1-4, with 7 bases fitting TRBD1. Sequenced sample: PBMCs or T cells enriched from blood (not recorded which). CDR3 DNA sequence: TGTGCCAGCAGCTTATTCGCGGGACAGCTTAATGAAAAACTGTTTTTT. Translated, it gives CASSLFAGQLNEKLFF.